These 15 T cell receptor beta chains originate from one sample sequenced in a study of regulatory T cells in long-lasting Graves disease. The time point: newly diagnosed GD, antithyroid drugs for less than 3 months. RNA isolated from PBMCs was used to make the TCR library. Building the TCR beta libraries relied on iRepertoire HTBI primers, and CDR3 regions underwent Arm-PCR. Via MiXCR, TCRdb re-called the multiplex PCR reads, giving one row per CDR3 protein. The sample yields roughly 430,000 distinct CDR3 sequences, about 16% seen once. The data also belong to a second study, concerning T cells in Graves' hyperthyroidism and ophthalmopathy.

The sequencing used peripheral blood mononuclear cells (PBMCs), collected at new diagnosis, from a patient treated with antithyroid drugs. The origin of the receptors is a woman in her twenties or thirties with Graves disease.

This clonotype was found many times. CDR3 region: CASSLWTSQTAFF. CDR3 DNA: TGTGCCAGCAGCTTATGGACCTCCCAGACGGCTTTCTTT. This chain links TRBV7-2 with TRBJ1-1, with no clear D. Germline V gene lookup returns CDR1 SGHTA and CDR2 FQGNSA. This CDR3 spans 13 amino acids. Trimming cost V 2 bases and J 11 bases, with 15 bases left between them.

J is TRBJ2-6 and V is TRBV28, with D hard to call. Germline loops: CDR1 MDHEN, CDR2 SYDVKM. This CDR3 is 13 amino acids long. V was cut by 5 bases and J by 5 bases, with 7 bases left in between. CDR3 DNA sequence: TGTGCCAGCAGTCTTGAGTGGGCCAACGTCCTGACTTTC. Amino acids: CASSLEWANVLTF.

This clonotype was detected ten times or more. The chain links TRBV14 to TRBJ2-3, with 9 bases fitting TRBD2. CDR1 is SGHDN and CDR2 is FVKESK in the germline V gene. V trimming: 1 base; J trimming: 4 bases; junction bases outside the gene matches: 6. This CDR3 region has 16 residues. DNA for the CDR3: TGTGCCAGCAGCCAAGTTTTAGCGGGAGTGGCAGATACGCAGTATTTT. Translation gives CASSQVLAGVADTQYF.

The CDR3: CASSRAVLNTEAFF. The CDR3, as DNA: TGTGCCAGCTCACGGGCAGTTTTGAACACTGAAGCTTTCTTT. This chain connects TRBV18 to TRBJ1-1; D not resolved. V dropped 4 bases and J dropped 0 bases, with 9 bases sitting between them. CDR1 and CDR2 from the germline V gene are KGHSH and LQKENI. There are 14 residues in the CDR3.

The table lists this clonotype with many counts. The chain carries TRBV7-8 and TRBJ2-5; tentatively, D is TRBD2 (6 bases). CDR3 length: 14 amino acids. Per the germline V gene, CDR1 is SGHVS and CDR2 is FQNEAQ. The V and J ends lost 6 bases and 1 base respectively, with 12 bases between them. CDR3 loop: CASSPTSSQETQYF. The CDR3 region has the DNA TGTGCCAGCAGTCCTACTAGCAGCCAAGAGACCCAGTACTTC.

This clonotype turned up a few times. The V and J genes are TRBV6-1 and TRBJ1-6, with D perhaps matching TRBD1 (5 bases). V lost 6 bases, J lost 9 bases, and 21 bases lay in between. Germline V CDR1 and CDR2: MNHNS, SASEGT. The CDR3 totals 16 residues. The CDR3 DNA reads TGTGCCAGCAGGAAGTCTTGGGACCGCCGAAGTTCACCCCTCCACTTT. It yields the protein CASRKSWDRRSSPLHF.

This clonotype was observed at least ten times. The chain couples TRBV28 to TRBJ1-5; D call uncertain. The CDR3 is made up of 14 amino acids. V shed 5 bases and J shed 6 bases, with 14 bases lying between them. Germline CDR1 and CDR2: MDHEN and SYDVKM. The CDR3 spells CASSLAPTAQPQHF. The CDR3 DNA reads TGTGCCAGCAGTCTTGCCCCAACAGCTCAGCCCCAGCATTTT.

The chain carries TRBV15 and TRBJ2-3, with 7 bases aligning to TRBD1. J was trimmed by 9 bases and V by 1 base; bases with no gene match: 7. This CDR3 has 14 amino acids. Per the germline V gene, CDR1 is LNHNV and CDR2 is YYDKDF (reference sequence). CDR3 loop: CATSRALAQGTQYF. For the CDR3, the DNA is TGTGCCACCAGCAGAGCCCTAGCACAGGGGACGCAGTATTTT. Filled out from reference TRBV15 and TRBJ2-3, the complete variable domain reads DAMVIQNPRYQVTQFGKPVTLSCSQTLNHNVMYWYQQKSSQAPKLLFHYYDKDFNNEADTPDNFQSRRPNTSFCFLDIRSPGLGDTAMYLCATSRALAQGTQYFGPGTRLTVL.

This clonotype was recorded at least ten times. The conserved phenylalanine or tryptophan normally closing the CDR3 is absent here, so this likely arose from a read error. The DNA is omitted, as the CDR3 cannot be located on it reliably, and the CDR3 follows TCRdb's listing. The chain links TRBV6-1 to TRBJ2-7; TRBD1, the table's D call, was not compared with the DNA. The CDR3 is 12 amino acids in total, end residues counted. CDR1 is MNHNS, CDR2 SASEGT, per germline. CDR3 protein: CASTLPGQGGEI.

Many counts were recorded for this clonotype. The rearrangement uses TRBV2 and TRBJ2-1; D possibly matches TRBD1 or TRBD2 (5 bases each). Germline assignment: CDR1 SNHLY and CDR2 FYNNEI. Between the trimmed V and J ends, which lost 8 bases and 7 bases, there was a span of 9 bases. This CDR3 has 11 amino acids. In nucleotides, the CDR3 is TGTGCCAGCTGGGGGAGTAATGAGCAGTTCTTC. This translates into CASWGSNEQFF.

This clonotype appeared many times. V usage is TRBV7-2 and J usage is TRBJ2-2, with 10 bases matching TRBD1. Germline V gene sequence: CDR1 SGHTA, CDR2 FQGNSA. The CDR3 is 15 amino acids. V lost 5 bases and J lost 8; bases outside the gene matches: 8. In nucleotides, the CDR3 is TGTGCCAGCAGCGTCGGGACAGGGGTTCAGGGGGAGCTGTTTTTT. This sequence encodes CASSVGTGVQGELFF.

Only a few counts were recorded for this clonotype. CDR3 sequence: CASSSDRGSGYTF. The CDR3 DNA sequence: TGCGCCAGCAGCTCCGACAGGGGTAGCGGCTACACCTTC. V usage is TRBV5-1 and J usage is TRBJ1-2; 8 nucleotides match TRBD1. The junction had 6 bases not matched to a gene; V was cut back by 3 bases and J by 8 bases. This CDR3 contains 13 residues. The germline V gene has CDR1 SGHRS and CDR2 YFSETQ.

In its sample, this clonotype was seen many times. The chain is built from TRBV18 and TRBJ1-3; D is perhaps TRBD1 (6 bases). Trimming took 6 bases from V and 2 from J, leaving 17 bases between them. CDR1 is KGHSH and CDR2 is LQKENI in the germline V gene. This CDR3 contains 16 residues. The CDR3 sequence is CASSRSGDSAGNTIYF. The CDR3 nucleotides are TGTGCCAGCTCTCGGTCAGGGGATTCGGCTGGAAACACCATATATTTT.

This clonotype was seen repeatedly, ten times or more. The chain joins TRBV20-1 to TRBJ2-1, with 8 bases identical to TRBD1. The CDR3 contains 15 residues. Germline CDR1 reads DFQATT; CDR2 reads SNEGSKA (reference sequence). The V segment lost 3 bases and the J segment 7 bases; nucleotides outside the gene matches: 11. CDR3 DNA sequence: TGCAGTGCTAGCCCCCCGGGACAGGCCACGAATGAGCAGTTCTTC. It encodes CSASPPGQATNEQFF.

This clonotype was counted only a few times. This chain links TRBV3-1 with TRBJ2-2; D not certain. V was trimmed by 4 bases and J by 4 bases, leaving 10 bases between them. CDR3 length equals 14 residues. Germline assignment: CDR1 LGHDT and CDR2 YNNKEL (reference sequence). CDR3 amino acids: CASSPLRITGELFF. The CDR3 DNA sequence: TGTGCCAGCAGCCCCCTCCGGATCACCGGGGAGCTGTTTTTT.